A single sample is the source of the 28 T cell receptor beta chains below, sequenced in a study of tumor and adjacent non-tumor tissue in lung cancer. This sample's RNA came from whole unsorted tissue. This non-tumor lung sample came from over 3 cm beyond the tumor edge. TCRbeta libraries were built with three rounds of nested PCR, modified from ARM-PCR. MiXCR, run by TCRdb on the multiplex PCR reads, gives a single entry per CDR3 protein. The sample includes about 67,000 distinct CDR3 sequences, approximately 73% seen only once; the top ten take roughly 45%. Material: distant non-tumor lung tissue. The receptors originated from a man aged 60-69 years with non-small cell lung cancer.

The rearrangement uses TRBV28 and TRBJ1-5, with D possibly matching TRBD1 (6 bases). Germline-derived CDR1 and CDR2 are MDHEN and SYDVKM. The V end lost 3 bases, the J end lost 4 bases, and 13 bases lay between the germline ends. This CDR3 contains 15 residues. The CDR3 protein is CASSFQGTHNQPQHF. CDR3 nucleotides: TGTGCCAGCAGTTTCCAGGGGACACATAATCAGCCCCAGCATTTT.

The count of this clonotype is one. One base away lies a much larger clone, so this may be a sequencing read error. V usage is TRBV20-1 and J usage is TRBJ2-1; D is perhaps TRBD1 (5 bases). The CDR3 is 15 residues long. Trimming cost V 6 bases and J 0 bases, with 15 bases left between them. Germline CDR1 is DFQATT and CDR2 is SNEGSKA (reference sequence). The CDR3 DNA reads TGCAGTGCGGCAGTGGTCGGACACTCCTACAATGAGCAGTTCTTC. Translation gives CSAAVVGHSYNEQFF.

This clonotype was recorded many times. J is TRBJ2-3 and V is TRBV11-2; 9 bases map to TRBD2. V gave up 5 bases and J gave up 2 bases; unmatched junction bases: 8. Germline CDR1 reads SGHAT; CDR2 reads FQNNGV. The CDR3 totals 16 residues. CDR3 residues: CASSPGVAGVTDTQYF. CDR3 in DNA: TGTGCCAGCAGCCCCGGAGTAGCGGGAGTCACAGATACGCAGTATTTT.

The J gene is TRBJ1-1, the V gene TRBV20-1; weak D call: TRBD1 (5 bases). CDR3 length: 12 amino acids. Per the germline V gene, CDR1 is DFQATT and CDR2 is SNEGSKA (reference sequence). CDR3 region: CTAESGRIEAFF. The CDR3 coding sequence is TGCACTGCCGAGTCGGGGCGGATTGAAGCTTTCTTT.

The chain employs TRBV2 and TRBJ1-4; D remains ambiguous. The CDR3 is made up of 13 amino acids. Looked up from germline, CDR1 is SNHLY and CDR2 is FYNNEI. V was shortened by 4 bases and J by 8 bases, with 11 bases between the two germline ends. CDR3 sequence (DNA): TGTGCCAGCAGTGTTGATGAGCAAGAAAAACTGTTTTTT. This encodes CASSVDEQEKLFF.

J is TRBJ1-5 and V is TRBV4-1, with TRBD1 matching over 7 bases. CDR1 is MGHRA, CDR2 YSYEKL, per germline. CDR3 length: 17 residues. The CDR3 is CVNNQPLRGQSNQPQHF. In DNA, the CDR3 is TGCGTCAACAACCAACCTCTTAGGGGACAGAGCAATCAGCCCCAGCATTTT.

Comments on this clonotype: Given the absence of the conserved phenylalanine or tryptophan at the CDR3 end, a read error is likely. The rearrangement links TRBV11-3 to TRBJ2-7; D is ambiguous. CDR3 size: 13 residues. V was clipped by 2 bases and J by 10 bases, with 15 bases between them. The V gene's germline CDR1 is SGHNT and CDR2 YENEEA. The CDR3 nucleotides are TGTGCCAGCAGCTTAAATATTTATGGCGAACAGTACTAC. This encodes CASSLNIYGEQYY.

CDR3 nucleotides: TGTGCCAACACCACACTAGCGGGAGACACCGGGGAGCTGTTTTTT. This encodes CANTTLAGDTGELFF. The genes are TRBV6-5 and TRBJ2-2; TRBD2 aligns across 11 bases. This CDR3 is built from 15 residues. In germline, CDR1 is MNHEY, CDR2 SVGAGI. After removal of 10 bases from V and 3 bases from J, the junction contained 7 bases not matched to a gene.

Concerning this clonotype: This is likely a read error, given that the CDR3 carries no conserved phenylalanine or tryptophan at its end. The chain couples TRBV29-1 to TRBJ1-3; D is unresolved. In germline, CDR1 is SQVTM, CDR2 ANQGSEA. The CDR3 contains 14 residues. V lost 3 bases and J lost 0, with 9 bases in between. The CDR3 sequence is CSVDAEGSGNTIYL. The CDR3 DNA sequence: TGCAGCGTTGACGCCGAGGGCTCTGGAAACACCATATATTTA.

As for this clonotype: Germline is not matched at one junction end, which may reflect a read error. The chain uses TRBV13 and TRBJ2-1, with 9 bases lining up with TRBD2. The CDR3 extends over 15 amino acids. The germline gives CDR1 PRHDT, CDR2 FYEKMQ (reference sequence). In nucleotides, the CDR3 is TGTGCCAGCAGCATGCGGACTAGCGCCTGGAATGAGCAGTTATTC. It translates to CASSMRTSAWNEQLF.

This clonotype was recorded many times. The chain is built from TRBV7-8 and TRBJ2-5, with a weak D call TRBD2 (7 bases). The V end was cut by 2 bases, the J end by 5 bases, with 27 bases between. This CDR3 spans 19 amino acids. In germline, CDR1 is SGHVS, CDR2 FQNEAQ. The CDR3 loop is CASSLRGRGAKSSRETQYF. CDR3 bases: TGTGCCAGCAGCTTAAGGGGTCGGGGGGCGAAGTCATCCCGTGAGACCCAGTACTTC.

CDR3 coding DNA: TGTCGCAGCAGCTTAGGGCCGGGGGCTGAAGCTTTCTTT. This sequence encodes CRSSLGPGAEAFF. The gene calls are TRBV11-1 and TRBJ1-1; weak D call: TRBD1 (5 bases). CDR1 is SGHAT and CDR2 is FQDESV in the germline V gene (reference sequence). This CDR3 has 13 residues.

Regarding this clonotype: The DNA is left out, because the CDR3 cannot be placed on it with certainty; the CDR3 is given as TCRdb lists it. The chain uses TRBV7-8 and TRBJ1-2; TRBD1 is the table's D call and was not checked against the DNA. CDR1 is SGHVS and CDR2 is FQNEAQ in the germline V gene. The CDR3 is 15 amino acids long, termini counted. The CDR3 loop is CASRKPDRRRYGCTF.

V and J are TRBV20-1 and TRBJ1-5; weak D call: TRBD1 (6 bases). V gave up 6 bases and J gave up 0 bases, with 12 bases separating them. The germline CDR1 and CDR2 sequences are DFQATT and SNEGSKA (reference sequence). This CDR3 contains 14 residues. CDR3 region: CSANGDISNQPQHF. CDR3 sequence (DNA): TGCAGTGCCAATGGGGACATTAGCAATCAGCCCCAGCATTTT.

There are a few counts of this clonotype. This chain uses TRBV11-2 with TRBJ2-1, with 9 bases aligning to TRBD2. CDR1 and CDR2 (germline): SGHAT, FQNNGV. The CDR3 has 15 residues. Trimming took 0 bases from V and 8 from J; bases not matched to a gene: 5. CDR3 nucleotides: TGTGCCAGCAGCTTAGAATCTAGCGGGAATCATGAGCAGTTCTTC. Its protein is CASSLESSGNHEQFF.

The gene calls are TRBV11-1 and TRBJ2-2, with no clear D. The germline V gene encodes CDR1 SGHAT and CDR2 FQDESV (reference sequence). The CDR3 spans 14 residues. V gave up 11 bases and J gave up 8 bases, with 21 bases separating them. DNA of the CDR3: TGTGCCTGCAACTATACTATTGGCACAGGGGAGCTGTTTTTT. It encodes CACNYTIGTGELFF.

A single count supports this clonotype. One end of the junction does not line up with germline, which may come from a read error. The chain links TRBV14 to TRBJ2-5, with D perhaps TRBD1 (6 bases). CDR1 and CDR2 (germline): SGHDN, FVKESK. This CDR3 contains 12 residues. The CDR3 loop is CASSSNRETHYF. The DNA for the CDR3 is TGTGCCAGCAGCTCAAACAGGGAGACCCATTACTTC. The variable domain in full, with the rest retrieved from reference TRBV14 and TRBJ2-5, is EAGVTQFPSHSVIEKGQTVTLRCDPISGHDNLYWYRRVMGKEIKFLLHFVKESKQDESGMPNNRFLAERTGGTYSTLKVQPAELEDSGVYFCASSSNRETHYFGPGTRLLVL.

Turning to this clonotype: A much larger clone lies a single base off, so this may be a read error. CDR3 in amino acids: CASSWGECNEQFF. The CDR3 nucleotides are TGCGCCAGCAGTTGGGGAGAGTGTAATGAGCAGTTCTTC. The chain links TRBV5-1 to TRBJ2-1; D possibly corresponds to TRBD2 (5 bases). Germline V gene data show CDR1 as SGHRS and CDR2 as YFSETQ. The CDR3 sequence is 13 residues long. Trimming left V 5 bases short and J 7 bases short, with 13 bases between.

Points on this clonotype: This may come from a read error, since a much larger clone is one base off. The CDR3 bases are TGTGCCAGCAGCTTAGCGTCCGCCGGTGACTACACCTTC. Translating gives CASSLASAGDYTF. The genes are TRBV7-9 and TRBJ1-2; no clear D gene. Germline values: CDR1 SEHNR, CDR2 FQNEAQ (reference sequence). This CDR3 has 13 residues. V lost 0 bases to trimming and J lost 10 bases, with 12 bases between them.

On this clonotype: Given a much more abundant clone one base away, this may be a read error. V usage is TRBV10-2 and J usage is TRBJ2-1; 8 nucleotides align to TRBD2. Germline V CDR1 and CDR2: WSHSY, SAAADI. CDR3 length equals 13 residues. The chain's CDR3 is CTSSGGGLNEQFF. CDR3 bases: TGCACCAGCAGCGGGGGCGGCCTAAATGAGCAGTTCTTC.

The chain carries TRBV20-1 and TRBJ2-3; a possible D gene is TRBD2 (5 bases). The V gene lost 6 bases and the J gene lost 3 bases, with 19 bases spanning the gap. This CDR3 has 15 amino acids. Germline CDR1 DFQATT, CDR2 SNEGSKA (reference sequence). CDR3 loop: CSAQKRLGETDTQYF. In nucleotides, the CDR3 is TGCAGTGCCCAGAAAAGGTTGGGAGAGACAGATACGCAGTATTTT.

This clonotype was seen many times. V and J are TRBV6-1 and TRBJ2-5, with a tentative D call TRBD2 (6 bases). Germline V gene lookup returns CDR1 MNHNS and CDR2 SASEGT. Trimming took 4 bases from V and 4 from J, leaving 10 bases between them. This CDR3 has 13 amino acids. The CDR3: CASSATSRETQYF. The CDR3, as DNA: TGTGCCAGCAGTGCGACTAGTCGAGAGACCCAGTACTTC.

The V gene is TRBV18, the J gene TRBJ2-1; 10 nucleotides agree with TRBD2. The CDR3 is 16 amino acids. The V gene end was trimmed by 2 bases and the J gene end by 5 bases; junction bases not matched to a gene: 6. Germline V gene sequence: CDR1 KGHSH, CDR2 LQKENI. CDR3 loop: CASSPIAGGNNNEQFF. The CDR3 DNA reads as TGTGCCAGCTCACCAATAGCGGGAGGAAATAACAATGAGCAGTTCTTC.

This clonotype was detected ten times or more. The J gene is TRBJ2-3, the V gene TRBV2; 9 positions agree with TRBD2. The V gene end was trimmed by 9 bases and the J gene end by 6 bases; junction bases not matched to a gene: 1. The CDR3 covers 11 residues. In germline, CDR1 is SNHLY, CDR2 FYNNEI. Here the CDR3 reads CARGLADTQYF. CDR3 bases: TGTGCCAGAGGACTAGCGGATACGCAGTATTTT.

The chain recombines TRBV5-5 with TRBJ1-5; perhaps TRBD1 as D (6 bases). Germline V CDR1 and CDR2: SGHKS, YYEKEE (reference sequence). The CDR3 has 16 amino acids. The CDR3 bases are TGTGTCACCAGCTTGGTAGGGGGGGACAGCAATCAGCCCCAGCATTTT. Its translation: CVTSLVGGDSNQPQHF.

About this clonotype itself: The final CDR3 position lacks the conserved phenylalanine or tryptophan, pointing to a likely read error. The chain recombines TRBV29-1 with TRBJ1-1, with 7 positions matching TRBD1. Unmatched junction bases numbered 4, after V lost 6 bases and J lost 3 bases. The CDR3 runs to 12 residues. CDR1 and CDR2 from the germline V gene are SQVTM and ANQGSEA. CDR3 nucleotides: TGCAGCGTAGACAGGGTGGACACTGAAGCTTTCTTA. It is translated as CSVDRVDTEAFL.

As for this clonotype: A much larger clone lies a single base off, so this may be a read error. This chain links TRBV30 with TRBJ1-1; a possible D gene is TRBD1 (5 bases). The V end lost 2 bases, the J end lost 13 bases, and 17 bases lay between the germline ends. CDR1 is GTSNPN, CDR2 SVGIG, per germline (reference sequence). This CDR3 is 12 amino acids long. The CDR3 region is CAWSQPLGVCFF. CDR3 in DNA: TGTGCCTGGAGTCAACCGCTGGGGGTATGTTTCTTT.

V and J are TRBV13 and TRBJ2-1, with 8 nucleotides matching TRBD2. V was pared by 5 bases and J by 12 bases, with 15 bases of the junction left unmatched. This CDR3 is built from 15 residues. Per the germline V gene, CDR1 is PRHDT and CDR2 is FYEKMQ (reference sequence). The CDR3 reads CASSATSASLGGQFF. The CDR3 region has the DNA TGTGCCAGCAGCGCGACTAGCGCGAGTTTAGGTGGGCAGTTCTTC.